The 9 T cell receptor beta chains presented below share a single source sample, sequenced in a study of CD8 T cells in ankylosing spondylitis. Using its own MiXCR run on the 5' RACE reads, TCRdb lists one record per CDR3 protein. The sample yields under 200,000 distinct CDR3 sequences, under 14% seen once. The sample taken for sequencing was blood, either unsorted or a sorted T cell fraction (not recorded which). The source is a male donor with ankylosing spondylitis or in good health (not recorded which).

Ten or more counts support this clonotype. The V and J genes are TRBV29-1 and TRBJ1-1; D uncertain. V was shortened by 6 bases and J by 0 bases, with 11 bases between the two germline ends. Germline CDR1 is SQVTM and CDR2 is ANQGSEA. This CDR3 is 13 amino acids long. The CDR3: CSVLTVLNTEAFF. CDR3 coding DNA: TGCAGCGTCCTAACAGTTCTGAACACTGAAGCTTTCTTT.

In its sample, this clonotype was seen a few times. CDR3 in DNA: TGTGCCAGCAGCTCCCACCCCCGAGAGCAGTACTTC. Its protein product is CASSSHPREQYF. The chain employs TRBV11-2 and TRBJ2-7; no reliable D call. V gave up 4 bases and J gave up 7 bases, with 11 bases separating them. CDR1 is SGHAT and CDR2 is FQNNGV in the germline V gene. This CDR3 has 12 residues.

This clonotype was picked up one time. It is likely a read error: a sequence one base away is far more abundant. This chain links TRBV27 with TRBJ2-3, with unresolved D. CDR1 and CDR2 (germline): MNHEY, SMNVEV (reference sequence). The CDR3 consists of 11 residues. CDR3 nucleotide sequence: TGTGCCAGCAGTTTAGCAGATGCGCAGTATTTT. Residues: CASSLADAQYF.

This clonotype was detected many times. This chain uses TRBV6-1 with TRBJ2-3; no definite D call. The CDR3 totals 15 residues. CDR1 MNHNS and CDR2 SASEGT come from the germline V gene. Trimming took 1 base from V and 2 from J, leaving 10 bases between them. CDR3 in amino acids: CASSEGVGTTDTQYF. CDR3 DNA: TGTGCCAGCAGTGAAGGTGTAGGAACCACAGATACGCAGTATTTT.

This clonotype was seen many times. The chain carries TRBV29-1 and TRBJ2-1, with D hard to call. The CDR3 runs to 16 residues. Deletions cut 2 bases from V and 0 bases from J, with 14 bases between. Germline V CDR1 and CDR2: SQVTM, ANQGSEA. This CDR3 is CSVEYVRSGSYNEQFF. The CDR3 DNA follows: TGCAGCGTTGAATACGTACGGTCGGGCTCCTACAATGAGCAGTTCTTC.

The V call is TRBV10-3, the J call TRBJ2-1; D ambiguous. The CDR3 has 12 amino acids. Trimming stripped 2 bases from V and 7 bases from J, with 6 bases between. The germline V gene has CDR1 ENHRY and CDR2 SYGVKD. The CDR3 DNA reads as TGTGCCATCAGTGAGATGGGGAATGAGCAGTTCTTC. It codes for CAISEMGNEQFF.

At least ten counts were recorded for this clonotype. This chain links TRBV7-6 with TRBJ1-5, with D tentatively TRBD1 (5 bases). From germline, CDR1 is SGHVS and CDR2 FNYEAQ. Trimming removed 1 base from V and 6 bases from J, with 19 bases in between. The CDR3 loop spans 17 amino acids. The CDR3 DNA reads as TGTGCCAGCAGCTTAGGACGGCAGGGTGCGATCGGTCAGCCCCAGCATTTT. This codes for CASSLGRQGAIGQPQHF.

As concerns this clonotype: A clone one base away is much larger, so this may be a read error. This chain links TRBV7-9 with TRBJ1-6; 11 bases line up with TRBD1. Germline V lookup: CDR1 SEHNR, CDR2 FQNEAQ (reference sequence). The CDR3 covers 15 residues. The CDR3 coding sequence is TGTGTCAGCAGCCCGGACAGGGGGCCGAATTCACCCCTCCACTTT. This codes for CVSSPDRGPNSPLHF.

Many counts were recorded for this clonotype. The chain links TRBV6-2 or TRBV6-3 to TRBJ1-2; TRBD1 aligns across 8 bases. Per germline, CDR1 MNHEY and CDR2 SVGEGT. The CDR3 spans 15 residues. Trimming at V came to 5 bases and at J to 0 bases, leaving 5 bases not matched to a gene. The CDR3 coding sequence is TGTGCCAGCAGTGGACAGGGCTCTACTAACTATGGCTACACCTTC. Encoded protein: CASSGQGSTNYGYTF.